This T cell receptor (beta chain) was identified in a study of T-cell reconstitution after alpha-beta-depleted transplantation in children (dated by TCRdb to about 2016). Background for the entire study: Using TCR repertoire profiling, the study quantitatively followed how T-cell immune reconstitution unfolded in children after TCRalphabeta/CD19-depleted allogeneic hematopoietic cell transplantation.

The CDR3 runs 11 residues from the cysteine to the phenylalanine. Of the read, only the CDR3 DNA is kept; its 33 bases are in frame from base 1. From a lookup of the germline V gene, CDR1 and CDR2 are SGHVS and FQNEAQ. V is reduced by 10 bases and J by 3 bases, leaving a spacing of 9 bases between them. Preparation of the library involved PCR. Data came from an Illumina HiSeq 2500. Molecular barcoding was employed in the preparation of TCR libraries, with unique molecular identifiers being used to normalize TCRbeta repertoire quantification. TCRdb reworked the public reads: Q25 trimming with fastp, MiXCR clone assembly, productive beta chains retained. Every CDR3 protein is listed once, alongside the most common genes and DNA of its rows. This sample comprises hundreds of thousands of distinct CDR3 sequences, roughly a tenth of them detected only once. The top ten hold about 6.2% of the sample. Regarding this clonotype: Its cognate antigen has yet to be identified. Base qualities are not recorded, but no much larger clone differs from it by a single base.

The source is a human donor who donated a stem cell graft to a child with acute lymphoblastic leukemia. Here the chain combines TRBV7-8 and TRBJ2-5; the D gene is perhaps TRBD2, on 5 matching bases. The sequencing here drew on PBMCs from the stem cell graft donor, taken from the stem cell graft. The nucleotide sequence reads as follows: TGTGCCACATCGCGGGAAGAGACCCAGTACTTC. Translation gives CATSREETQYF.